Shown below are 10 T cell receptor beta chains from a single sample sequenced in a study of response to subunit inactivated influenza vaccine (dated 2018 in TCRdb). The library was produced with RT-PCR. The data were produced on an Illumina HiSeq 2500. TCRdb redid the processing of the public reads, applying fastp at Q25 and MiXCR, and retained in-frame beta chains. Each CDR3 protein gets just one entry, which takes the most common genes and DNA from the rows behind it. This sample lists approximately 500,000 distinct CDR3 sequences; about 14% were detected once. The ten top clones hold 8.5% to 14% of the sample. This sample comprised PBMCs from blood, obtained roughly 12 days after vaccination. These receptors were collected from a middle-aged man who received an inactivated influenza vaccine. Donor details come from another sample of the same person, matched by shared clones.

This clonotype was seen a handful of times. The chain is built from TRBV6-5 and TRBJ2-7; 9 bases fit TRBD1. The CDR3 sequence is 14 residues long. Germline-derived CDR1 and CDR2 are MNHEY and SVGAGI. V lost 1 base, J lost 6 bases, and 4 bases stayed unmatched. CDR3 coding DNA: TGTGCCAGCAGTTACTTGGACAGGGGCGGCGAGCAGTACTTC. It encodes CASSYLDRGGEQYF.

Many counts were recorded for this clonotype. The chain uses TRBV3-1 and TRBJ1-1; 7 bases line up with TRBD1. J gave up 0 bases and V 4 bases, and 2 bases lay outside the gene matches. Germline assignment: CDR1 LGHDT and CDR2 YNNKEL (reference sequence). This CDR3 region has 14 residues. The CDR3 DNA follows: TGTGCCAGCAGCCCGACAGGGATGAACACTGAAGCTTTCTTT. Translation: CASSPTGMNTEAFF.

A few counts support this clonotype. The chain couples TRBV9 to TRBJ2-1; D possibly corresponds to TRBD1 (5 bases). In germline, CDR1 is SGDLS, CDR2 YYNGEE. With 0 bases removed from V and 6 bases from J, the gap between germline ends came to 13 bases. This CDR3 region has 15 residues. For the CDR3, the DNA is TGTGCCAGCAGCGTAGTACAGGCAGGGCTCAATGAGCAGTTCTTC. Translation gives CASSVVQAGLNEQFF.

This clonotype was detected only a few times. The genes are TRBV12-3 or TRBV12-4 and TRBJ2-1; the D call may be TRBD1 or TRBD2 (5 bases each). The V and J ends lost 2 bases and 6 bases respectively, with 14 bases between them. The CDR3 covers 15 residues. CDR3 nucleotide sequence: TGTGCCAGCAGTTTACGAGGGATGGGGACCAATGAGCAGTTCTTC. It yields the protein CASSLRGMGTNEQFF.

The sample holds many counts of this clonotype. The CDR3 loop reads CSARAGSTNEKLFF. In DNA form, the CDR3 reads TGCAGTGCTAGAGCAGGGTCAACTAATGAAAAACTGTTTTTT. V usage is TRBV20-1 and J usage is TRBJ1-4; TRBD1 is a possible D gene (5 bases). The germline CDR1 and CDR2 sequences are DFQATT and SNEGSKA (reference sequence). The CDR3 contains 14 residues. The V gene lost 1 base and the J gene lost 0 bases, with 6 bases spanning the gap.

This clonotype occurred a few times. The rearrangement joins TRBV24-1 to TRBJ2-1; D remains ambiguous. Germline loops: CDR1 KGHDR, CDR2 SFDVKD. CDR3 length: 12 residues. V lost 1 base and J lost 9, with 6 bases in between. CDR3: CATSDFRGEQFF. The CDR3 coding sequence is TGTGCCACCAGTGATTTTCGCGGTGAGCAGTTCTTC.

This clonotype was seen more than once but under ten times. The chain uses TRBV12-3 or TRBV12-4 and TRBJ2-5; 8 bases line up with TRBD2. The V gene end was trimmed by 7 bases and the J gene end by 4 bases; junction bases not matched to a gene: 17. The CDR3 totals 17 residues. CDR3 protein: CASIAPGTVAGGETQYF. CDR3 bases: TGTGCCAGCATCGCCCCCGGGACGGTGGCGGGGGGAGAGACCCAGTACTTC.

The chain links TRBV2 to TRBJ2-1; 7 positions match TRBD1. Trimming cost V 4 bases and J 2 bases; bases outside gene matches: 8. The germline CDR1 and CDR2 sequences are SNHLY and FYNNEI. This CDR3 spans 16 amino acids. Here the CDR3 reads CASSAITGAPYNEQFF. The DNA of the CDR3 is TGTGCCAGCAGTGCGATAACAGGGGCCCCCTACAATGAGCAGTTCTTC. Full variable domain (remainder filled in from reference TRBV2 and TRBJ2-1): EPEVTQTPSHQVTQMGQEVILRCVPISNHLYFYWYRQILGQKVEFLVSFYNNEISEKSEIFDDQFSVERPDGSNFTLKIRSTKLEDSAMYFCASSAITGAPYNEQFFGPGTRLTVL.

The sample holds a few counts of this clonotype. This chain uses TRBV5-1 with TRBJ2-1; D is undetermined. V lost 3 bases to trimming and J lost 8 bases, with 9 bases between them. Germline CDR1 is SGHRS and CDR2 is YFSETQ. The CDR3 extends over 12 amino acids. The CDR3, as DNA: TGCGCCAGCAGCTCCACCCGTGATGAGCAGTTCTTC. Protein sequence: CASSSTRDEQFF.

The chain recombines TRBV7-9 with TRBJ2-2, with a possible D match to TRBD2 (5 bases). V lost 3 bases, J lost 7 bases, and 9 bases lay in between. This CDR3 is 13 amino acids long. Germline V lookup: CDR1 SEHNR, CDR2 FQNEAQ (reference sequence). The CDR3 loop is CASSFITSGELFF. The CDR3 DNA reads as TGTGCCAGCAGCTTTATAACTAGCGGGGAGCTGTTTTTT. Filled out from reference TRBV7-9 and TRBJ2-2, the complete variable domain reads DTGVSQNPRHKITKRGQNVTFRCDPISEHNRLYWYRQTLGQGPEFLTYFQNEAQLEKSRLLSDRFSAERPKGSFSTLEIQRTEQGDSAMYLCASSFITSGELFFGEGSRLTVL.